The clone carrying this T cell receptor beta chain was recorded at least ten times. This specimen belongs to a study of neurological immune-mediated disorders. A single record per CDR3 protein comes from TCRdb applying MiXCR to the 5' RACE reads. Seen here are around 35,000 distinct CDR3 sequences, roughly 1.6% observed once, and the top ten hold nearly 9.5%. CDR3 length: 12 residues. Germline V gives CDR1 SNHLY, CDR2 FYNNEI. V dropped 11 bases and J dropped 2 bases, with 10 bases sitting between them. Sequenced: PBMCs. The chain links TRBV2 to TRBJ2-1; weak D call: TRBD1 (6 bases). This receptor was obtained from a woman aged 30 to 39 with multiple sclerosis. In DNA, the CDR3 is TGTGCCGTAGGGGACACCTACAATGAGCAGTTCTTC. As protein: CAVGDTYNEQFF.